The rows below give T cell receptor beta chains drawn from one sample of a study of blood T cell repertoires in COVID-19. TCRdb's table, derived via immunoSEQ multiplex PCR, lists solely in-frame clones and lacks some. The sample contains fewer than 100,000 clones, about 88% of which appear only once. Sequencing used peripheral blood. These TCRs come from a man in his sixties with acute or convalescent COVID-19. Each CDR3 is given with its conserved first and last residue. D genes are given only for firm matches. Size is omitted from some rows. Given values are once, few, many or a class for expanded clones.

>TRBV7-9|TRBD1|TRBJ1-1|.
TGTGCCAGCAGCGCAACAGGGGGGAGTACTGAAGCTTTCTTT
CASSATGGSTEAFF
>TRBV9|.|TRBJ1-1|.
TGTGCCAGCAGCGTAGGAGGGATAGGGTCGGACACTGAAGCTTTCTTT
CASSVGGIGSDTEAFF
>TRBV19|.|TRBJ2-2|.
TGTGCCAGTAGTATAGAGGGGGCTGGCACCGGGGAGCTGTTTTTT
CASSIEGAGTGELFF
>TRBV30|.|TRBJ1-6|.
TGTGCCTGGGCGGGGAATAATTCACCCCTCCACTTT
CAWAGNNSPLHF
>TRBV24-1|TRBD2|TRBJ2-3|.
TGTGCCACCAGTGATGTAGCGGGGGGCACAGATACGCAGTATTTT
CATSDVAGGTDTQYF
>TRBV20-1|.|TRBJ2-3|.
TGCAGTTCGGTGCAAGATACGCAGTATTTT
CSSVQDTQYF
>TRBV9|TRBD1|TRBJ1-6|once
TGTGCCAGCAGCGTAGAAGTTGGAGCAGGGGGCGATTCACCCCTCCACTTT
CASSVEVGAGGDSPLHF
>TRBV11-2|TRBD1|TRBJ2-1|.
TGTGCCAGCAGACTCCGGGACAGGAGGTACAATGAGCAGTTCTTC
CASRLRDRRYNEQFF
>TRBV6-5|TRBD1|TRBJ1-2|once
TGTGCCAGCAGATCGACAGGGGGTGGCTACACCTTC
CASRSTGGGYTF
>TRBV19|TRBD1|TRBJ2-1|.
TGTGCCAGTAGGGGACCAGGACAGGGGGCGCGAAATGAGCAGTTCTTC
CASRGPGQGARNEQFF
>TRBV20-1|TRBD1|TRBJ1-4|.
TGCAGTGCTGGCCGGCGGGACAGAGCTTATTTT
CSAGRRDRAYF
>TRBV7-8|TRBD1|TRBJ1-1|.
TGTGCCAGCAGCCGTGCCGGGACAGGGGGCACTGAAGCTTTCTTT
CASSRAGTGGTEAFF
>TRBV3-1/TRBV3-2|TRBD1|TRBJ1-1|few
TGTGCCAGCAGCCCGATGGGACAGGGACGCACTGAAGCTTTCTTT
CASSPMGQGRTEAFF
>TRBV7-2|.|TRBJ2-5|.
TGTGCCAGCAGCTTAGTACGTAGTTCGGAGACCCAGTACTTC
CASSLVRSSETQYF
>TRBV7-9|TRBD1|TRBJ1-5|.
TGTGCCAGCAGCAACCAGGGGGCCGGTCAGCCCCAGCATTTT
CASSNQGAGQPQHF
>TRBV5-4|.|TRBJ2-2|.
TGTGCCAGCAGCTTGGAACAGCGGGCCCACACCGGGGAGCTGTTTTTT
CASSLEQRAHTGELFF
>TRBV25-1|.|TRBJ1-3|.
TGTGCCAGCGAACAGAACTCTGGAAACACCATATATTTT
CASEQNSGNTIYF
>TRBV5-1|.|TRBJ2-7|.
TGCGCCAGCAGCTTGGCCATCGGGTCGCGCAAACCCTACGAGCAGTACTTC
CASSLAIGSRKPYEQYF
>TRBV20-1|.|TRBJ1-5|.
TGCAGTGCTAGTATCGGCCAGCGAAATAGCAATCAGCCCCAGCATTTT
CSASIGQRNSNQPQHF
>TRBV20-1|TRBD2|TRBJ2-1|.
TGCAGTGCTAGTAGCGGGGGCTACAATGAGCAGTTCTTC
CSASSGGYNEQFF
>TRBV5-1|.|TRBJ2-1|.
TGCGCCAGCAGCTTGAGACGGGAGAAGAAGTTCTTC
CASSLRREKKFF
>TRBV7-9|.|TRBJ2-1|.
TGTGCCAGCAGCTTAGAGCGGGCAGCCCATGAGCAGTTCTTC
CASSLERAAHEQFF
>TRBV6-5|.|TRBJ1-6|.
TGTGCCAGCAGTTACTCTCTACTTAATTCACCCCTCCACTTT
CASSYSLLNSPLHF
>TRBV7-8|.|TRBJ2-5|.
TGTGCCAGCAGTTTAAATCGTATTCGGGAGACCCAGTACTTC
CASSLNRIRETQYF
>TRBV5-4|TRBD1|TRBJ2-7|.
TGTGCCAGCAGCTGGAACAGGGGTTCCTACGAGCAGTACTTC
CASSWNRGSYEQYF